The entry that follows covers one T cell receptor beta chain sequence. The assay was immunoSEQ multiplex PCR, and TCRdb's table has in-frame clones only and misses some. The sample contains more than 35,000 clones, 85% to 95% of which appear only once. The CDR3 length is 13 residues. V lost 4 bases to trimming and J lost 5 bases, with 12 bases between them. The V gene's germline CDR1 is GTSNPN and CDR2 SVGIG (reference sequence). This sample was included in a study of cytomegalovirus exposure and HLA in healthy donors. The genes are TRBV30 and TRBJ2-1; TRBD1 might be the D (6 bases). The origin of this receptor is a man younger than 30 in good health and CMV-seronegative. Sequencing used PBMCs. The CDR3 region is CAWTGTRNNEQFF. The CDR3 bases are TGTGCCTGGACCGGGACAAGAAACAATGAGCAGTTCTTC. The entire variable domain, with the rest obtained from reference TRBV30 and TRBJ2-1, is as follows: SQTIHQWPATLVQPVGSPLSLECTVEGTSNPNLYWYRQAAGRGLQLLFYSVGIGQISSEVPQNLSASRPQDRQFILSSKKLLLSDSGFYLCAWTGTRNNEQFFGPGTRLTVL.